This T cell receptor beta chain was sequenced in a study of blood T cell repertoires in COVID-19. Overall study: The United States, Italy and Spain provided the acute and convalescent COVID-19 samples.

This CDR3 has 11 amino acids. Germline values: CDR1 PRHDT, CDR2 FYEKMQ (reference sequence). Trimming left V 3 bases short and J 3 bases short, with 3 bases between. Some clones are missing from TCRdb's copy, which holds only in-frame ones; the method was immunoSEQ multiplex PCR. Of about 170,000 clones listed, about 82% were seen once; the top ten hold roughly 7%. The sample comprised peripheral blood. The chain uses TRBV13 and TRBJ2-7; no clear D. The TCR comes from a man aged 50 or older with active or convalescent COVID-19. The CDR3 protein is CASSFYYEQYF. CDR3 DNA: TGTGCCAGCAGCTTCTACTACGAGCAGTACTTC. Combining the CDR3 with reference TRBV13 and TRBJ2-7 gives the whole variable domain AAGVIQSPRHLIKEKRETATLKCYPIPRHDTVYWYQQGPGQDPQFLISFYEKMQSDKGSIPDRFSAQQFSDYHSELNMSSLELGDSALYFCASSFYYEQYFGPGTRLTVT.